One sample yielded the 6 T cell receptor beta chains listed below, sequenced in a study of prognosis after radiotherapy for stage I lung cancer. Multiplex PCR in two rounds served to amplify TCR beta CDR3 from genomic DNA. The use of primers specific to each TRBV and TRBJ gene characterized first-round PCR. Using its own MiXCR run on the multiplex PCR reads, TCRdb lists one record per CDR3 protein. The sample has 15,000 to 20,000 distinct CDR3 sequences, 50% seen once. This sample comprised PBMCs, obtained before or after stereotactic body radiation therapy (not recorded which). The origin of the receptors is a donor over 45 with non-small cell lung cancer.

The genes are TRBV29-1 and TRBJ1-5, with 7 bases lining up with TRBD1. The CDR3 loop spans 13 amino acids. Looked up from germline, CDR1 is SQVTM and CDR2 is ANQGSEA. V gave up 4 bases and J gave up 7 bases; unmatched junction bases: 7. CDR3 sequence reads: CSVGQGLGQPQHF. The CDR3 bases are TGCAGCGTTGGACAGGGCTTAGGACAGCCCCAGCATTTT.

On this clonotype itself: This sequence is one base from a far larger clone and is likely a read error. The CDR3 loop is CASRNKGDEQFF. Here the CDR3 DNA reads TGTGCCAGCAGAAATAAGGGCGATGAGCAGTTCTTC. The rearrangement joins TRBV6-5 to TRBJ2-1; unclear D gene. Trimming pared 6 bases from V and 8 bases from J, leaving 11 bases between. The CDR3 runs 12 residues. Germline-derived CDR1 and CDR2 are MNHEY and SVGAGI.

The chain recombines TRBV2 with TRBJ1-3; D gene uncertain. The CDR3 has 14 amino acids. The germline V gene encodes CDR1 SNHLY and CDR2 FYNNEI. V was cut by 6 bases and J by 0 bases, with 9 bases left in between. The CDR3 loop reads CASRGASSGNTIYF. For the CDR3, the DNA is TGTGCCAGCAGGGGCGCCTCCTCTGGAAACACCATATATTTT.

This clonotype appeared once. The chain couples TRBV5-1 to TRBJ2-2; the D gene is possibly TRBD2 (6 bases). V was pared by 3 bases and J by 8 bases, with 11 bases between. Germline V gene data show CDR1 as SGHRS and CDR2 as YFSETQ. This CDR3 is 13 amino acids long. CDR3: CASSSGLSGELFF. The CDR3 nucleotides read TGCGCCAGCAGCTCGGGACTTTCAGGGGAGCTGTTTTTT.

For this clonotype: A single base separates this from a much larger clone, so it may be a read error. The rearrangement uses TRBV20-1 and TRBJ2-5; D gene unclear. Germline CDR1 is DFQATT and CDR2 is SNEGSKA (reference sequence). V was clipped by 5 bases and J by 4 bases, with 14 bases between them. There are 13 residues in the CDR3. For the CDR3, the DNA is TGCAGTGCTGGTTCAGTAGATCTAGAGACCCAGTACTTC. This gives the protein CSAGSVDLETQYF.

A word on this clonotype: A read error is likely here: a far larger clone is one base away. This chain uses TRBV6-8 with TRBJ2-7; 7 positions agree with TRBD2. Germline CDR1 is MNHGY and CDR2 is SAAAGT. CDR3 length: 16 residues. CDR3 amino acids: CASSPAGRRSSCEQYF. The DNA of the CDR3 is TGTGCCAGCAGCCCAGCGGGGAGGAGAAGCTCCTGCGAGCAGTACTTC.